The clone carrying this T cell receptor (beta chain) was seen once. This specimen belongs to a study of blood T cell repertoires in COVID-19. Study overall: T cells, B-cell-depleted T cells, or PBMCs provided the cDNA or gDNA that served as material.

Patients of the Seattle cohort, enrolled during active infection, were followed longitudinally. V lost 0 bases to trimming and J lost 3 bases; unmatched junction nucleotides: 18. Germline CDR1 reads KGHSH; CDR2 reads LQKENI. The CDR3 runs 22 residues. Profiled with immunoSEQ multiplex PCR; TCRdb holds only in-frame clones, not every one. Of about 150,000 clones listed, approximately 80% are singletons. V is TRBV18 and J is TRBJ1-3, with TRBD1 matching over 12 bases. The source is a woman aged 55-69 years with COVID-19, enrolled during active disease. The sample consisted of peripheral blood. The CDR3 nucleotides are TGTGCCAGCTCACCACCCGTTGGTCAAGGGACAGGGGGCAGAGCTGGTGGAAACACCATATATTTT. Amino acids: CASSPPVGQGTGGRAGGNTIYF.